This TCR beta chain is from a study of T cells after yellow fever vaccination. MiXCR was run by TCRdb on the 5' RACE reads, yielding one entry per CDR3 protein. The table lists about 330,000 distinct CDR3 sequences, approximately 4% of them singletons. This TCR derives from a man aged 18 to 35 who received the YFV17D yellow fever vaccine. The specimen was PBMCs, collected 5 days after the yellow fever booster vaccination.

CDR3 protein: CSAREGGSYYEQYF. In DNA form, the CDR3 reads TGCAGTGCTAGAGAAGGGGGCTCTTACTACGAGCAGTACTTC. The rearrangement links TRBV20-1 to TRBJ2-7; 7 nucleotides line up with TRBD1. After removal of 0 bases from V and 3 bases from J, the junction contained 5 bases not matched to a gene. CDR1 is DFQATT and CDR2 is SNEGSKA in the germline V gene (reference sequence). This CDR3 has 14 residues.